This T cell receptor beta chain is drawn from a study of blood T cell repertoires in COVID-19. V shed 2 bases and J shed 5 bases, with 16 bases lying between them. This CDR3 has 16 amino acids. Germline CDR1 MNHNS, CDR2 SASEGT. Original processing notes: Amplification from reference gene primers served as the basis for estimated nucleated cell counts. Profiling relied on immunoSEQ multiplex PCR, and the TCRdb table lists in-frame clones only, not all of them. The D gene and trimming were derived from the DNA, and the V and J assignments and clone size from that table. The table lists a few hundred thousand clones, more than 70% of them singletons.

Sequencing was carried out using peripheral blood. This sequence originates from a woman aged 18-29 years with acute or convalescent COVID-19. The rearrangement uses TRBV6-1 and TRBJ1-5; D ambiguous. The CDR3 is CASSESRVPNDQPQHF. The CDR3 DNA sequence: TGTGCCAGCAGTGAATCACGGGTTCCCAACGATCAGCCCCAGCATTTT.